This T cell receptor beta chain was found in a study of shared clonotypes between healthy human individuals. There are 14 residues in the CDR3. V gave up 1 base and J gave up 2 bases, with 8 bases separating them. Germline V gene lookup returns CDR1 SGHAT and CDR2 FQNNGV. Study-wide points: When compared with the clonotypes that were shared by all four sorted-subset donors, the non-shared clonotypes turned out to have lower generation probabilities. How much donors shared clonotypes was expected to be affected by sequencing depth.

On this clone itself: Its cognate antigen is unknown.

Naive-designated CD8 cells lacked CD45RO, were positively enriched for CCR7, and omitted terminally differentiated effector memory CD45RA+ cells. Deep-level running was used for the assay. Genomic DNA of each subset was evenly split across several immunoSEQ plates. Using immunoSEQ multiplex PCR, the repertoire was profiled, and TCRdb retains in-frame clones only, with some absent. This table holds under 1 million clones, approximately 92% found once. The origin of this receptor is a young man in good health. The material sequenced was naive CD8+ T cells sorted from blood. The gene calls are TRBV11-2 and TRBJ2-5; D remains ambiguous. CDR3 sequence: CASSLGPEQETQYF. CDR3 coding DNA: TGTGCCAGCAGCTTAGGTCCCGAACAAGAGACCCAGTACTTC. Using reference TRBV11-2 and TRBJ2-5 for the parts outside the CDR3, the full variable domain is EAGVAQSPRYKIIEKRQSVAFWCNPISGHATLYWYQQILGQGPKLLIQFQNNGVVDDSQLPKDRFSAERLKGVDSTLKIQPAKLEDSAVYLCASSLGPEQETQYFGPGTRLLVL.